These T cell receptor beta chains were read from a single sample in a study of blood T cell repertoires in COVID-19. Assay: immunoSEQ multiplex PCR; the TCRdb copy retains only in-frame clones and omits some. In the table there are about 200,000 clones, approximately 85% of which are singletons. Sequenced: peripheral blood. The receptors here all came from an older woman with COVID-19, enrolled during active disease. Both conserved end residues are part of each CDR3. The D gene is left open where the match is weak. Some rows mark clone size as missing; the rest say once, few, many or name a class of expanded clone.

d_gene	v_gene	abundance	j_gene	CDR3nt	CDR3aa
TRBD1	TRBV28	once	TRBJ1-5	TGTGCCAGCAGTTATGGGACAGGGGTACAGCCCCAGCATTTT	CASSYGTGVQPQHF
NA	TRBV10-3	many	TRBJ2-7	TGTGCCATCAGTGAGTCGAGGACAAGCTACGAGCAGTACTTC	CAISESRTSYEQYF
NA	TRBV6-5	NA	TRBJ1-5	TGTGCCAGCAGAACAATGACTGCGGACAATCAGCCCCAGCATTTT	CASRTMTADNQPQHF
TRBD1	TRBV29-1	NA	TRBJ1-1	TGCAGCTATACAGGGGACACTGAAGCTTTCTTT	CSYTGDTEAFF
NA	TRBV6-5	NA	TRBJ2-2	TGTGCCAGCATCATCGGGGGGAACACCGGGGAGCTGTTTTTT	CASIIGGNTGELFF
TRBD1	TRBV24-1	NA	TRBJ1-2	TGTGCCACCAGTGCGGGGGACAGGGGCCATGGCTACACCTTC	CATSAGDRGHGYTF
NA	TRBV6-5	NA	TRBJ2-4	TGTGCCAGCAGCTTGGCCCCAGCCAAAAACATTCAGTACTTC	CASSLAPAKNIQYF
TRBD2	TRBV6-5	NA	TRBJ2-5	TGTGCCAGCAGGACTAGCGGGCTGAACCAAGAGACCCAGTACTTC	CASRTSGLNQETQYF
TRBD1	TRBV30	NA	TRBJ1-2	TGTGCCTGGAGTGTACCCAGGGGGAGAGGCTACACCTTC	CAWSVPRGRGYTF
NA	TRBV5-1	NA	TRBJ1-1	TGCGCCAGCAGCTTGACAGTCGTCGGTACTGAAGCTTTCTTT	CASSLTVVGTEAFF
NA	TRBV5-1	NA	TRBJ2-3	TGCGCCAGCAGCTTGGCAACTAGCACAGATACGCAGTATTTT	CASSLATSTDTQYF
NA	TRBV29-1	NA	TRBJ1-1	TGCAGCGTTGAAGGGCGCAGGGCGACTGAAGCTTTCTTT	CSVEGRRATEAFF
TRBD1	TRBV18	NA	TRBJ1-1	TGTGCCAGCTCTATCAGGACAGGGGGCGAAACTGAAGCTTTCTTT	CASSIRTGGETEAFF
NA	TRBV24-1	NA	TRBJ2-1	TGTGCCACTCAAACCCGGGGTGAGCAGTTCTTC	CATQTRGEQFF
NA	TRBV6-5	many	TRBJ2-7	TGTGCCAGCAATGGCGGGACTGGGCTCGAGCAGTACTTC	CASNGGTGLEQYF
NA	TRBV6-2/TRBV6-3	NA	TRBJ2-3	TGTGCCAGCAGTTATCCCTCCCGGGAGAGGGTAGATACGCAGTATTTT	CASSYPSRERVDTQYF
NA	TRBV5-5	NA	TRBJ1-1	TGTGCCAGCAGCTGGGGGGTTTACACTGAAGCTTTCTTT	CASSWGVYTEAFF
TRBD2	TRBV6-2/TRBV6-3	NA	TRBJ2-1	TGTGCCAGCAGTAGTCTTAGCGGGAGGGGATATTATGAGCAGTTCTTC	CASSSLSGRGYYEQFF
TRBD1	TRBV27	NA	TRBJ1-2	TGTGCCAGCAGTTTGTACAGGGGGCGCGGCTACACCTTC	CASSLYRGRGYTF
TRBD1	TRBV5-4	NA	TRBJ1-4	TGTGCCAGCAGCTTCGGACAGGGCGCAACTAATGAAAAACTGTTTTTT	CASSFGQGATNEKLFF
NA	TRBV24-1	NA	TRBJ1-1	TGTGCCACCAGTGACGGTACACAGGGATCTTTCTTT	CATSDGTQGSFF
NA	TRBV6-6	NA	TRBJ1-3	TGTGCCAGCACCCTCTGGGGGCTTGGAAACACCATATATTTT	CASTLWGLGNTIYF
TRBD1	TRBV4-1	NA	TRBJ1-4	TGCGCCAGCAGCCAAGGTGGACAGGGTGGTTCGGCTAATGAAAAACTGTTTTTT	CASSQGGQGGSANEKLFF
TRBD2	TRBV18	few	TRBJ2-1	TGTGCCAGCTCACCGCAAGCACCCGGGACTAGCGGATCGAATGAGCAGTTCTTC	CASSPQAPGTSGSNEQFF
TRBD1	TRBV15	NA	TRBJ1-6	TGTGCCACCAGCAAAGATCTACAGGGGGCGACTTATAATTCACCCCTCCACTTT	CATSKDLQGATYNSPLHF
TRBD1	TRBV29-1	NA	TRBJ2-6	TGCAGCGTTGGGACAGGGGCTGGGGCCAACGTCCTGACTTTC	CSVGTGAGANVLTF
NA	TRBV14	NA	TRBJ2-1	TGTGCCAGCAGCCAAGAGAGAGGGGGAGGGTACAATGAGCAGTTCTTC	CASSQERGGGYNEQFF
NA	TRBV14	NA	TRBJ2-5	TGTGCCAGCAGCCCGGCGTTGGGCCTCCAAGAGACCCAGTACTTC	CASSPALGLQETQYF
NA	TRBV11-2	NA	TRBJ2-5	TGTGCCAGCAGCTTAGGTGACCCCAGGGAGACCCAGTACTTC	CASSLGDPRETQYF
TRBD2	TRBV7-2	NA	TRBJ2-1	TGTGCCAGCAGCTTCCGTAGCGGGACCAATGAGCAGTTCTTC	CASSFRSGTNEQFF
NA	TRBV7-9	NA	TRBJ1-4	TGTGCCAGCAGCTTAGAGGACAGTACTAATGAAAAACTGTTTTTT	CASSLEDSTNEKLFF
TRBD1	TRBV7-2	NA	TRBJ1-6	TGTGCCAGCAGGATCGACCGGGACAGAGATAATTCACCCCTCCACTTT	CASRIDRDRDNSPLHF
TRBD1	TRBV9	NA	TRBJ1-1	TGTGCCAGCAGCCCAAGGACAGGGGGCACTGAAGCTTTCTTT	CASSPRTGGTEAFF
TRBD1	TRBV18	NA	TRBJ1-5	TGTGCCAGCTCACTGGACAGGGGAAACCAGCCCCAGCATTTT	CASSLDRGNQPQHF
TRBD1	TRBV9	once	TRBJ2-2	TGTGCCAGCAGCGTCCAGGGGGCGAACACCGGGGAGCTGTTTTTT	CASSVQGANTGELFF
NA	TRBV19	once	TRBJ2-4	TGTGCCAGCGTGGACAGAGGTGTAGCCAAAAACATTCAGTACTTC	CASVDRGVAKNIQYF
NA	TRBV3-1/TRBV3-2	NA	TRBJ1-4	TGTGCCAGCAAAGAGCGGCGGAAACTGTTTTTT	CASKERRKLFF
TRBD2	TRBV5-4	few	TRBJ2-1	TGTGCCAGCAGTCTCAACATTGGGACTAGCGGGAGGGTTCAGTTCTTC	CASSLNIGTSGRVQFF
NA	TRBV6-4	NA	TRBJ2-4	TGTGCCAGCATTGGGGAGAGCCTTGGGTACTTC	CASIGESLGYF
TRBD1	TRBV7-3	NA	TRBJ2-2	TGTGCCAGCAGCCCGCGACAGGGGGCGAACGGGGAGCTGTTTTTT	CASSPRQGANGELFF
TRBD1	TRBV3-1/TRBV3-2	NA	TRBJ2-1	TGTGCCAGCAGCGCCGGGACAGGGTCCTACAATGAGCAGTTCTTC	CASSAGTGSYNEQFF
TRBD2	TRBV27	few	TRBJ2-3	TGTGCCAGCAGTCCAACGACTAGCGGGAGTATTGGAGATACGCAGTATTTT	CASSPTTSGSIGDTQYF
NA	TRBV9	NA	TRBJ2-1	TGTGCCAGCAGCGTTCTAGCCCTCTCCTACAATGAGCAGTTCTTC	CASSVLALSYNEQFF
NA	TRBV18	NA	TRBJ1-6	TGTGCCAGCTCACCCATTGGGGGGTTGAGATCACCCCTCCACTTT	CASSPIGGLRSPLHF
NA	TRBV12-3/TRBV12-4	NA	TRBJ1-4	TGTGCCAGCTCCGTCCTCACTAATGAAAAACTGTTTTTT	CASSVLTNEKLFF
TRBD1	TRBV19	NA	TRBJ2-1	TGTGCCAGTAGTGGGACAGTCTTCTTCTACAATGAGCAGTTCTTC	CASSGTVFFYNEQFF